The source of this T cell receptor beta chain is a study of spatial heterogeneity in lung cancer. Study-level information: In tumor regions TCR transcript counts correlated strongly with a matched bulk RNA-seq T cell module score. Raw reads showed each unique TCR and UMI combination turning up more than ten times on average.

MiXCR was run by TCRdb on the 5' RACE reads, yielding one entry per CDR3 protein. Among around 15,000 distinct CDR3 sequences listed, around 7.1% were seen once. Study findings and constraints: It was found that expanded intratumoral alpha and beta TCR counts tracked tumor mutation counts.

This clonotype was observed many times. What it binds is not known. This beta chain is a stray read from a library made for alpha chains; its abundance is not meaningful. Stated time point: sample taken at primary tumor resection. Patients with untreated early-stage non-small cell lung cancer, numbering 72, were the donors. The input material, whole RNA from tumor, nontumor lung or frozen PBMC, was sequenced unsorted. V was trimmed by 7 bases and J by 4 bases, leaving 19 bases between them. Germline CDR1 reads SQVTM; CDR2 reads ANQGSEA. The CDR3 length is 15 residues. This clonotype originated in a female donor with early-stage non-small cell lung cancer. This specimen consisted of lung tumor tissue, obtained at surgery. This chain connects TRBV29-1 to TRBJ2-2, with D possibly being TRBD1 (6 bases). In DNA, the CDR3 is TGCAGCGCCCGAGGGCTACAGGGAGCCACCGGGGAGCTGTTTTTT. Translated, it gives CSARGLQGATGELFF.